This TCR beta chain came from a study of cytomegalovirus exposure and HLA in healthy donors. Study-level information: T cells numbering around 180 million yielded roughly 120 million unique TCR beta sequences in an earlier analysis. Study conclusions and caveats: Per a prior analysis, the majority of TCR beta V segments were productive roughly 87% or roughly 30% of the time.

Primers included in the PCR were 60 Vbeta and 13 Jbeta primers. The assay was immunoSEQ multiplex PCR, and TCRdb's table has in-frame clones only and misses some. The data show approximately 100,000 clones, roughly three fifths seen once. V dropped 0 bases and J dropped 7; count of bases not matched to a gene: 10. Germline V lookup: CDR1 SGHNT, CDR2 YYREEE (reference sequence). The CDR3 covers 16 residues. A single count supports this clone. Its antigen is still unknown. Sequenced material: PBMCs. The V and J genes are TRBV5-4 and TRBJ2-7; 10 nucleotides agree with TRBD2. The sequence derives from a young man in good health and CMV-seropositive. In DNA, the CDR3 is TGTGCCAGCAGCTTGGCCGCGAGCGGGGGGGCGGGGGAGCAGTACTTC. This translates into CASSLAASGGAGEQYF.